This T cell receptor (beta chain) is from a study of T-cell memory formation after mild COVID-19. Study at large: TCR clusters showed largely donor specificity.

V was trimmed by 4 bases and J by 4 bases, leaving 14 bases between them. Germline values: CDR1 DFQATT, CDR2 SNEGSKA (reference sequence). The CDR3 totals 13 residues. TCRdb called the 5' RACE reads again in MiXCR, with one record for every CDR3 protein. The sample carries 200,000 to 250,000 distinct CDR3 sequences, 7.5% to 10% recorded once. This clonotype was detected many times. This sequence joins TRBV20-1 and TRBJ2-7; either TRBD1 or TRBD2 may fit D (6 bases each). The source material was PBMCs or a T cell subset sorted from them (not recorded which). This TCR came from a man between 18 and 35 years old who had mild COVID-19 (a few samples of this study predate the infection). Cell type and time point are not known. The CDR3 here is CSATSGAGYEQYF. The CDR3 DNA sequence: TGCAGTGCTACATCAGGGGCGGGGTACGAGCAGTACTTC.